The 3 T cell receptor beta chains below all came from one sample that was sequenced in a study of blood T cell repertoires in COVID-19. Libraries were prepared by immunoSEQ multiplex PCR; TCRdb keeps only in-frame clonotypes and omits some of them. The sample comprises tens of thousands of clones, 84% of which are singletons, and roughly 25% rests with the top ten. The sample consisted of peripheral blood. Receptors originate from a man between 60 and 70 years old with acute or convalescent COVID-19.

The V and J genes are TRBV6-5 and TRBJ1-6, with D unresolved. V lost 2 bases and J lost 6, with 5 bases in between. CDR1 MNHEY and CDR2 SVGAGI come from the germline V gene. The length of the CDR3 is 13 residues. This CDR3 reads CASSYPGNSPLHF. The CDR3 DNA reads TGTGCCAGCAGTTACCCGGGTAATTCACCCCTCCACTTT.

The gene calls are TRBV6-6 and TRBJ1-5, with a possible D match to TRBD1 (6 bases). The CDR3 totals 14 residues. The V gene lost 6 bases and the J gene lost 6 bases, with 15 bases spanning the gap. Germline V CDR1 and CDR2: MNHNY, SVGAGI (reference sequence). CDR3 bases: TGTGCCAGCAGAACATTGGCAGGGGTTCAGCCCCAGCATTTT. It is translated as CASRTLAGVQPQHF.

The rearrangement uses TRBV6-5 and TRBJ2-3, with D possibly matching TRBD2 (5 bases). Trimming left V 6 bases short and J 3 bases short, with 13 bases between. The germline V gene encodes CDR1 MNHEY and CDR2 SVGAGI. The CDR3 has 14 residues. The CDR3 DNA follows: TGTGCCAGCAGCCCCGTAGAGGGTACAGATACGCAGTATTTT. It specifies CASSPVEGTDTQYF.